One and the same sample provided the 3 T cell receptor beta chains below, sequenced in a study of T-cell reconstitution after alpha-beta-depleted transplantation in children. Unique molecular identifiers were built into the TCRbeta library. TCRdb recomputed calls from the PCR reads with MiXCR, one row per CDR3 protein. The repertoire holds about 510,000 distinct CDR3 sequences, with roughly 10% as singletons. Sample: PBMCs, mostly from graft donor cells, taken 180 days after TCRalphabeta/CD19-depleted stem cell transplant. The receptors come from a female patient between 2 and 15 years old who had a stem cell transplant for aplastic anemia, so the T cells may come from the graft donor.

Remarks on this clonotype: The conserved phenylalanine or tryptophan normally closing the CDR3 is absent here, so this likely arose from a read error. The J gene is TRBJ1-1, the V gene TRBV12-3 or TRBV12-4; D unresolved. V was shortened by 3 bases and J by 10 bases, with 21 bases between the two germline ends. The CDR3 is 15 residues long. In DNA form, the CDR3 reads TGTGCCAGCAGTTTTAGAGCACGGGCCCCAGGTGGAGCTTTCCTT. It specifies CASSFRARAPGGAFL.

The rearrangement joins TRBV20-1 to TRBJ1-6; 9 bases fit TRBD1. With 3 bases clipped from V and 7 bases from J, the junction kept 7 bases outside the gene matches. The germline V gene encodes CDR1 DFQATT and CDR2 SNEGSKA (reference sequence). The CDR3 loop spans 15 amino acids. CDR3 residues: CSASAGTGRNSPLHF. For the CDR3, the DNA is TGCAGTGCTAGCGCCGGGACAGGGAGAAATTCACCCCTCCACTTT.

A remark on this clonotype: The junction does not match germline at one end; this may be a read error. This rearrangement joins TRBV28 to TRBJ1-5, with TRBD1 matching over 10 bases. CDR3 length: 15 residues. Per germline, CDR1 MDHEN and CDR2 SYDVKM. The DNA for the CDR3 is TGTGCCAGCAGTCCCGGGGGACAGGGGTACCAGCTCCAGCATTTT. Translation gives CASSPGGQGYQLQHF.